Below are 32 T cell receptor beta chains sequenced from a single sample in a study of beta chain features in type 1 diabetes. Study-level points and caveats: TCRB CDR3 length was moderately but significantly reduced in all four CD4+ subsets of Type 1 diabetes patients.

Every isolated RNA sample was fully reverse transcribed, so sequencing captured expressed TCRB transcripts. Clones were sequenced by immunoSEQ multiplex PCR, and TCRdb holds only the in-frame ones, with some missing. The table includes around 690,000 clones, around 12% detected once. These receptors are not linked to any known antigen. Material for sequencing was naive CD4+ T cells from blood. These receptors originate from a man aged 25-40 years with type 1 diabetes.

This clone was picked up a small number of times. This chain uses TRBV18 with TRBJ1-1; 7 bases line up with TRBD1. Per germline, CDR1 KGHSH and CDR2 LQKENI. The CDR3 consists of 16 residues. Trimming removed 1 base from V and 4 bases from J; junction bases left unmatched: 9. CDR3 in amino acids: CASSPLGQAGGTEAFF. CDR3 sequence (DNA): TGTGCCAGCTCACCACTCGGACAGGCGGGGGGCACTGAAGCTTTCTTT. Drawing the rest from reference TRBV18 and TRBJ1-1, the complete variable domain is NAGVMQNPRHLVRRRGQEARLRCSPMKGHSHVYWYRQLPEEGLKFMVYLQKENIIDESGMPKERFSAEFPKEGPSILRIQQVVRGDSAAYFCASSPLGQAGGTEAFFGQGTRLTVV.

The rearrangement joins TRBV7-2 to TRBJ2-3, with D uncertain. Trimming shortened V by 1 base and J by 2 bases, and 13 bases separated the two germline ends. The CDR3 sequence is 16 residues long. Germline V lookup: CDR1 SGHTA, CDR2 FQGNSA. The CDR3, as DNA: TGTGCCAGCAGCTTAGAACCAGCAACACACACAGATACGCAGTATTTT. This encodes CASSLEPATHTDTQYF.

The gene calls are TRBV19 and TRBJ2-5, with D possibly being TRBD1 (6 bases). The CDR3 sequence is 11 residues long. V shed 8 bases and J shed 5 bases, with 9 bases lying between them. The germline V gene encodes CDR1 LNHDA and CDR2 SQIVND (reference sequence). The CDR3 spells CASGGGETQYF. CDR3 sequence (DNA): TGTGCCAGTGGTGGGGGCGAGACCCAGTACTTC.

This clone was counted between two and nine times. The genes are TRBV30 and TRBJ2-2; D perhaps matches TRBD2 (5 bases). Trimming pared 3 bases from V and 7 bases from J, leaving 15 bases between. The CDR3 totals 14 residues. Germline CDR1 GTSNPN, CDR2 SVGIG (reference sequence). The CDR3 DNA reads as TGTGCCTGGAGACTAGACCCGATTGGCGGGGAGCTGTTTTTT. As protein: CAWRLDPIGGELFF.

This clone was seen a few times. This rearrangement joins TRBV27 to TRBJ2-2; the match to TRBD2 covers 10 bases. V shed 5 bases and J 4 bases; nucleotides not matched to a gene: 7. The length of the CDR3 is 16 residues. Germline lookup yields CDR1 MNHEY and CDR2 SMNVEV (reference sequence). The CDR3 coding sequence is TGTGCCAGCAGTCAACTAGCGGGGCCTGGCACCGGGGAGCTGTTTTTT. Translated: CASSQLAGPGTGELFF.

The rearrangement uses TRBV4-1 and TRBJ1-6; D ambiguous. The CDR3 consists of 16 residues. Germline V gives CDR1 MGHRA, CDR2 YSYEKL. V lost 1 base to trimming and J lost 9 bases, with 16 bases between them. CDR3 residues: CASSQAGSPTGSPLHF. CDR3 coding DNA: TGCGCCAGCAGCCAAGCGGGATCTCCAACGGGTTCACCCCTCCACTTT.

This clone was recorded a few times. This sequence joins TRBV7-9 and TRBJ2-2; a weak D match, TRBD2 (5 bases). CDR1 and CDR2 from the germline V gene are SEHNR and FQNEAQ (reference sequence). The V gene lost 4 bases and the J gene lost 2 bases, with 11 bases spanning the gap. The CDR3 runs 15 residues. In DNA, the CDR3 is TGTGCCAGCAGCTCGTTGGACTTAAACACCGGGGAGCTGTTTTTT. Translated, it gives CASSSLDLNTGELFF.

This clone was found a few times. The V and J genes are TRBV5-1 and TRBJ2-5; 7 bases map to TRBD1. The CDR3 extends over 15 amino acids. V was clipped by 2 bases and J by 2 bases; unmatched bases: 6. Germline V gives CDR1 SGHRS, CDR2 YFSETQ. CDR3 amino acids: CASSFGTAIQETQYF. The CDR3 nucleotides read TGCGCCAGCAGCTTTGGGACAGCTATTCAAGAGACCCAGTACTTC.

The V gene is TRBV9, the J gene TRBJ1-2; D is uncertain. Germline lookup yields CDR1 SGDLS and CDR2 YYNGEE. The CDR3 spans 13 residues. The V end was cut by 4 bases, the J end by 8 bases, with 15 bases between. The DNA for the CDR3 is TGTGCCAGCAGCCCCGAGACCGAAGGGGGCTACACCTTC. It yields the protein CASSPETEGGYTF.

V is TRBV5-4 and J is TRBJ2-5; 7 bases map to TRBD1. The CDR3 is 14 amino acids. Germline V gene sequence: CDR1 SGHNT, CDR2 YYREEE (reference sequence). The trim removed 4 bases at V and 1 base at J, leaving 4 bases unmatched. The CDR3 region has the DNA TGTGCCAGCAGCCCCGGGACAGCCCAAGAGACCCAGTACTTC. Translating it yields CASSPGTAQETQYF.

This chain connects TRBV5-6 to TRBJ1-4; no clear D gene. V was clipped by 0 bases and J by 11 bases, with 14 bases between them. The CDR3 runs to 14 residues. CDR1 and CDR2 from the germline V gene are SGHDT and YYEEEE. DNA of the CDR3: TGTGCCAGCAGCTTGGATGGACCTGCGTATAAACTGTTTTTT. Its protein product is CASSLDGPAYKLFF.

J is TRBJ2-7 and V is TRBV18; 7 bases line up with TRBD1. The CDR3 extends over 15 amino acids. Per germline, CDR1 KGHSH and CDR2 LQKENI. The junction had 6 bases not matched to a gene; V was cut back by 4 bases and J by 0 bases. The CDR3 DNA reads TGTGCCAGCTCACGCCCAGGGGGTTCCTCCTACGAGCAGTACTTC. Translation: CASSRPGGSSYEQYF. Filled out from reference TRBV18 and TRBJ2-7, the complete variable domain reads NAGVMQNPRHLVRRRGQEARLRCSPMKGHSHVYWYRQLPEEGLKFMVYLQKENIIDESGMPKERFSAEFPKEGPSILRIQQVVRGDSAAYFCASSRPGGSSYEQYFGPGTRLTVT.

V usage is TRBV6-1 and J usage is TRBJ1-6; TRBD1 agrees at 9 bases. The germline V gene has CDR1 MNHNS and CDR2 SASEGT. The CDR3 length is 13 residues. J gave up 11 bases and V 6 bases, and 5 bases lay outside the gene matches. The chain's CDR3 is CASRGQGIPPLHF. In nucleotides, the CDR3 is TGTGCCAGCAGGGGACAGGGTATCCCACCCCTCCACTTT.

This clone was found a few times. V usage is TRBV7-2 and J usage is TRBJ1-4, with a weak D call TRBD1 (5 bases). Germline V gene sequence: CDR1 SGHTA, CDR2 FQGNSA. The V gene lost 4 bases and the J gene lost 5 bases, with 11 bases spanning the gap. The CDR3 loop spans 14 amino acids. The CDR3 protein is CASSYRDGNEKLFF. DNA of the CDR3: TGTGCCAGCAGCTACCGGGACGGAAATGAAAAACTGTTTTTT.

The chain recombines TRBV18 with TRBJ1-2; 8 bases are a match to TRBD1. V trimming: 6 bases; J trimming: 3 bases; junction bases outside the gene matches: 6. The CDR3 is 14 residues long. Germline V CDR1 and CDR2: KGHSH, LQKENI. CDR3: CASSAGGADYGYTF. CDR3 DNA sequence: TGTGCCAGCTCCGCAGGGGGCGCGGACTATGGCTACACCTTC.

The table lists this clone with a few counts. V and J are TRBV5-1 and TRBJ2-2; TRBD1 agrees at 9 bases. Germline loops: CDR1 SGHRS, CDR2 YFSETQ. J gave up 6 bases and V 4 bases, and 7 bases lay outside the gene matches. The CDR3 length is 15 residues. CDR3 sequence reads: CASSVTGGMPGELFF. CDR3 DNA: TGCGCCAGCAGCGTGACAGGGGGAATGCCCGGGGAGCTGTTTTTT.

This clone was observed a few times. CDR3 sequence (DNA): TGTGCCAGCAGTCCCGGGGGGAGGGTCTATGGCTACACCTTC. Residues: CASSPGGRVYGYTF. The chain is built from TRBV25-1 and TRBJ1-2, with D possibly being TRBD1 (5 bases). Per the germline V gene, CDR1 is MGHDK and CDR2 is SYGVNS. V was clipped by 5 bases and J by 4 bases, with 14 bases between them. This CDR3 comprises 14 residues.

This clone came up a few times. The chain combines TRBV29-1 with TRBJ2-6; tentative D call: TRBD1 (5 bases). The CDR3 runs 15 residues. V was trimmed by 6 bases and J by 3 bases, leaving 15 bases between them. CDR1 is SQVTM and CDR2 is ANQGSEA in the germline V gene. In nucleotides, the CDR3 is TGCAGCGTGGGTACCGTAGGGGTTGGGGCCAACGTCCTGACTTTC. Encoded protein: CSVGTVGVGANVLTF.

The V gene is TRBV7-9, the J gene TRBJ1-1, with 8 positions matching TRBD1. The V gene end was trimmed by 1 base and the J gene end by 1 base; junction bases not matched to a gene: 11. This CDR3 is 18 amino acids long. Germline-derived CDR1 and CDR2 are SEHNR and FQNEAQ (reference sequence). The DNA for the CDR3 is TGTGCCAGCAGCTTAGATGGGTTCAGACAGGGGAAGAACACTGAAGCTTTCTTT. This gives the protein CASSLDGFRQGKNTEAFF.

The chain links TRBV28 to TRBJ2-5; maybe TRBD2 (5 bases). V was shortened by 8 bases and J by 3 bases, with 19 bases between the two germline ends. Germline CDR1 reads MDHEN; CDR2 reads SYDVKM. This CDR3 region has 15 residues. The CDR3 reads CASSTKRAGKETQYF. The CDR3 bases are TGTGCCAGCTCTACCAAGAGGGCGGGTAAAGAGACCCAGTACTTC.

V gene TRBV29-1 combines with J gene TRBJ2-5; D is tentatively TRBD1 or TRBD2 (5 bases each). CDR1 is SQVTM, CDR2 ANQGSEA, per germline. V lost 3 bases to trimming and J lost 1 base, with 12 bases between them. CDR3 size: 14 residues. Here the CDR3 DNA reads TGCAGCGTTGAGCGAGTTGGGGGCCAAGAGACCCAGTACTTC. It specifies CSVERVGGQETQYF.

This clone occurred a few times. V usage is TRBV29-1 and J usage is TRBJ1-2; 9 nucleotides match TRBD1. The V gene end was trimmed by 3 bases and the J gene end by 4 bases; junction bases not matched to a gene: 12. This CDR3 is built from 16 residues. The V gene's germline CDR1 is SQVTM and CDR2 ANQGSEA. The DNA for the CDR3 is TGCAGCGTTGATGACTTACAGGGGGCGTTAAGCTATGGCTACACCTTC. Protein sequence: CSVDDLQGALSYGYTF.

The chain is built from TRBV9 and TRBJ1-6; D is unresolved. This CDR3 has 14 residues. Deletions cut 2 bases from V and 6 bases from J, with 9 bases between. The germline V gene encodes CDR1 SGDLS and CDR2 YYNGEE. CDR3 sequence: CASSVQFGNSPLHF. CDR3 nucleotide sequence: TGTGCCAGCAGCGTTCAGTTCGGTAATTCACCCCTCCACTTT. The entire variable domain, with the rest obtained from reference TRBV9 and TRBJ1-6, is as follows: DSGVTQTPKHLITATGQRVTLRCSPRSGDLSVYWYQQSLDQGLQFLIQYYNGEERAKGNILERFSAQQFPDLHSELNLSSLELGDSALYFCASSVQFGNSPLHFGNGTRLTVT.

This clone was detected only a few times. Other DNA sequences within the sample encode an identical CDR3. This chain links TRBV30 with TRBJ2-3, with D unclear. Germline V CDR1 and CDR2: GTSNPN, SVGIG (reference sequence). Trimming stripped 0 bases from V and 4 bases from J, with 5 bases between. The CDR3 totals 12 residues. The CDR3 loop is CAWSVSSDTQYF. Written as DNA, the CDR3 is TGTGCCTGGAGTGTATCGTCAGATACGCAGTATTTT.

V and J are TRBV4-2 and TRBJ2-3; D ambiguous. CDR1 and CDR2 (germline): LGHNA, YNFKEQ. CDR3 length: 14 residues. V lost 3 bases and J lost 0, with 7 bases in between. For the CDR3, the DNA is TGTGCCAGCAGCCAGGAAACTAGCACAGATACGCAGTATTTT. It codes for CASSQETSTDTQYF.

Of note for this clone: Different DNA sequences within this sample yield the same CDR3. The gene calls are TRBV5-4 and TRBJ2-5; TRBD1 agrees at 10 bases. The trim removed 4 bases at V and 4 bases at J, leaving 7 bases unmatched. Looked up from germline, CDR1 is SGHNT and CDR2 is YYREEE (reference sequence). The CDR3 runs 15 residues. The CDR3 DNA is TGTGCCAGCAGCCCGACAGGGGGCAATGGAGAGACCCAGTACTTC. Its protein product is CASSPTGGNGETQYF.

This clone was counted a few times. The chain couples TRBV9 to TRBJ2-3, with a possible D match to TRBD2 (5 bases). Germline CDR1 SGDLS, CDR2 YYNGEE. V was trimmed by 3 bases and J by 2 bases, leaving 16 bases between them. The CDR3 has 16 residues. Written as DNA, the CDR3 is TGTGCCAGCAGCGAACGGGTTGCAGACTACACAGATACGCAGTATTTT. Its translation is CASSERVADYTDTQYF.

V gene TRBV2 combines with J gene TRBJ2-5, with D possibly being TRBD1 or TRBD2 (5 bases each). The V and J ends lost 6 bases and 5 bases respectively, with 16 bases between them. This CDR3 is built from 14 residues. The germline V gene encodes CDR1 SNHLY and CDR2 FYNNEI. CDR3 protein: CASRGDGPRETQYF. CDR3 DNA: TGTGCCAGCAGGGGGGACGGTCCCCGGGAGACCCAGTACTTC. The whole variable domain, remainder taken from reference TRBV2 and TRBJ2-5, is EPEVTQTPSHQVTQMGQEVILRCVPISNHLYFYWYRQILGQKVEFLVSFYNNEISEKSEIFDDQFSVERPDGSNFTLKIRSTKLEDSAMYFCASRGDGPRETQYFGPGTRLLVL.

The chain recombines TRBV5-1 with TRBJ1-6; a possible D gene is TRBD1 (6 bases). Between the trimmed V and J ends, which lost 2 bases and 8 bases, there was a span of 14 bases. Per the germline V gene, CDR1 is SGHRS and CDR2 is YFSETQ. The CDR3 loop spans 15 amino acids. The CDR3 nucleotides are TGCGCCAGCAGCTTCGGGGGCCGATCCGATTCACCCCTCCACTTT. Translating it yields CASSFGGRSDSPLHF.

This clone was seen more than once but under ten times. At the DNA level, this CDR3 is encoded by other sequences in the same sample as well. The rearrangement uses TRBV2 and TRBJ1-1; 7 nucleotides line up with TRBD1. This CDR3 has 14 amino acids. Per the germline V gene, CDR1 is SNHLY and CDR2 is FYNNEI. V shed 6 bases, J shed 2 bases, and the junction held 6 bases outside the gene matches. The CDR3 region has the DNA TGTGCCAGCAGGGGGACAGTAGGAAACACTGAAGCTTTCTTT. Its translation: CASRGTVGNTEAFF.

This rearrangement joins TRBV2 to TRBJ1-1; TRBD1 matches 9 bases. The junction had 2 bases not matched to a gene; V was cut back by 6 bases and J by 3 bases. Germline V gene data show CDR1 as SNHLY and CDR2 as FYNNEI. The CDR3 has 13 amino acids. Here the CDR3 reads CASRRTGDTEAFF. The CDR3 region has the DNA TGTGCCAGCAGAAGGACAGGGGACACTGAAGCTTTCTTT.

This clone was seen a few times. The chain uses TRBV4-3 and TRBJ2-7; no clear D gene. The germline V gene has CDR1 LGHNA and CDR2 YSLEER. CDR3 size: 14 residues. Trimming cost V 2 bases and J 0 bases, with 8 bases left between them. This CDR3 is CASSQSPDSYEQYF. CDR3 bases: TGCGCCAGCAGCCAATCTCCCGACTCCTACGAGCAGTACTTC.